This entry features one T cell receptor beta chain sequence. Some clones are missing from TCRdb's copy, which holds only in-frame ones; the method was immunoSEQ multiplex PCR. The sample has fewer than 1.8 million clones, approximately 98.5% seen once. In germline, CDR1 is SGHAT, CDR2 FQDESV (reference sequence). After removal of 5 bases from V and 4 bases from J, the junction contained 10 bases not matched to a gene. The CDR3 has 15 amino acids. This record belongs to a study of shared clonotypes between healthy human individuals. The rearrangement links TRBV11-1 to TRBJ2-7; 8 bases agree with TRBD1. Material for sequencing was naive CD4+ T cells sorted from blood. Subset reported: CD45RA+ positively selected. The clonotype was recovered from a man under 40 in good health. CDR3 residues: CASSKGTGKGYEQYF. CDR3 bases: TGTGCCAGCAGCAAAGGGACAGGCAAGGGATACGAGCAGTACTTC. The full variable domain, completed using reference TRBV11-1 and TRBJ2-7, is EAEVAQSPRYKITEKSQAVAFWCDPISGHATLYWYRQILGQGPELLVQFQDESVVDDSQLPKDRFSAERLKGVDSTLKIQPAELGDSAMYLCASSKGTGKGYEQYFGPGTRLTVT.